The present T cell receptor beta chain was sequenced within a study of T cells in Graves' hyperthyroidism and ophthalmopathy. From RNA transcripts, TCR beta CDR3 regions were amplified. In the first-round RT-PCR of the TCR CDR3, the HTBI primer set was used. One entry per CDR3 protein, called by TCRdb with MiXCR from the multiplex PCR reads. The table has approximately 530,000 distinct CDR3 sequences, 15% to 20% seen once. The ends lost 4 bases at V and 6 bases at J; junction bases unmatched: 5. The germline gives CDR1 SQVTM, CDR2 ANQGSEA. The CDR3 is made up of 13 amino acids. The receptor was derived from a man aged 40-49 years with Graves' ophthalmopathy. The rearrangement links TRBV29-1 to TRBJ1-4; 7 bases fit TRBD1. Sequencing used blood. The CDR3: CSVVGTGDEKLFF. The CDR3 region has the DNA TGCAGCGTTGTCGGAACAGGGGATGAAAAACTGTTTTTT.